This T cell receptor (beta chain) was identified in a study of cytomegalovirus exposure and HLA in healthy donors. General study points: The authors confirmed in vitro that a few CMV-associated chains were specific for CMV antigens. It has been reported that TCR beta sequences accurately predicted the HLA-A and HLA-B alleles of most subjects. Researchers left out some V segments, among them TRBV6-2 and TRBV6-3, as indistinguishable.

V was pared by 5 bases and J by 3 bases, with 13 bases between. CDR1 SNHLY and CDR2 FYNNEI come from the germline V gene. The CDR3 totals 14 residues. On this clone: No antigen is known for it.

The PCR was carried out with 60 Vbeta primers and 13 Jbeta primers. TCRdb keeps only in-frame clones here, not all; method: immunoSEQ multiplex PCR. Seen here are 110,000 to 150,000 clones, approximately 80% observed once, and the top ten hold less than 3%. This sequence originates from a female donor in good health and CMV-seronegative. This chain uses TRBV2 with TRBJ1-1, with a tentative D call TRBD1 (5 bases). Sequenced: PBMCs. This CDR3 reads CASSRDSGDTEAFF. DNA of the CDR3: TGTGCCAGCAGTCGGGACTCCGGAGACACTGAAGCTTTCTTT.